Shown below are 21 T cell receptor beta chains from a single sample sequenced in a study of post-analysis software for immune sequencing data. Overall study results and limits: When patients were compared with controls, 4 or 5 TRBV segments were more frequent, TRBV5-6, TRBV5-1 and TRBV20-1 among them.

TCR beta cDNA libraries included unique molecular identifiers. Using its own MiXCR run on the PCR reads, TCRdb lists one record per CDR3 protein. Found here are 450,000 to 700,000 distinct CDR3 sequences, about 44% of them singletons; the top ten hold more than 1.5%. Their specific antigens are unknown. The specimen sequenced was blood. The receptor set was obtained from a girl aged 5 to 17 with multiple sclerosis.

This rearrangement joins TRBV12-3 or TRBV12-4 to TRBJ2-3; D not resolved. This CDR3 has 12 amino acids. The ends were cut back, 6 bases at V and 7 bases at J, with 11 bases in the middle. The CDR3 DNA reads as TGTGCCAGCAGCCCCATCACCAATACGCAGTATTTT. Its protein is CASSPITNTQYF.

The chain joins TRBV2 to TRBJ2-3; TRBD1 agrees at 9 bases. CDR3 length: 13 amino acids. Trimming removed 9 bases from V and 0 bases from J; junction bases left unmatched: 1. Germline CDR1 reads SNHLY; CDR2 reads FYNNEI. CDR3: CARGTGSTDTQYF. CDR3 sequence (DNA): TGTGCCAGGGGGACAGGGAGCACAGATACGCAGTATTTT. The variable domain in full, with the rest retrieved from reference TRBV2 and TRBJ2-3, is EPEVTQTPSHQVTQMGQEVILRCVPISNHLYFYWYRQILGQKVEFLVSFYNNEISEKSEIFDDQFSVERPDGSNFTLKIRSTKLEDSAMYFCARGTGSTDTQYFGPGTRLTVL.

The V gene is TRBV12-3 or TRBV12-4, the J gene TRBJ2-1; D remains unclear. Trimming pared 8 bases from V and 0 bases from J, leaving 8 bases between. The CDR3 has 13 amino acids. The CDR3 nucleotides read TGTGCCAGCGGGCTCAGCTCCTACAATGAGCAGTTCTTC. Its translation: CASGLSSYNEQFF.

This clonotype was counted between two and nine times. The V call is TRBV15, the J call TRBJ2-7; D gene uncertain. From germline, CDR1 is LNHNV and CDR2 YYDKDF (reference sequence). Trimming left V 1 base short and J 5 bases short, with 6 bases between. The CDR3 has 12 amino acids. CDR3 nucleotide sequence: TGTGCCACCAGCAGAGTACGGAACGAGCAGTACTTC. Amino acids: CATSRVRNEQYF. Combining the CDR3 with reference TRBV15 and TRBJ2-7 gives the whole variable domain DAMVIQNPRYQVTQFGKPVTLSCSQTLNHNVMYWYQQKSSQAPKLLFHYYDKDFNNEADTPDNFQSRRPNTSFCFLDIRSPGLGDTAMYLCATSRVRNEQYFGPGTRLTVT.

The chain uses TRBV9 and TRBJ1-2; TRBD1 agrees at 8 bases. The germline CDR1 and CDR2 sequences are SGDLS and YYNGEE. The CDR3 is 16 residues long. J was trimmed by 5 bases and V by 1 base; bases with no gene match: 10. CDR3 DNA sequence: TGTGCCAGCAGCGTAACGATGGACAGGGACCCTTATGGCTACACCTTC. It translates to CASSVTMDRDPYGYTF.

CDR3 nucleotides: TGCGCCAGCAGCTTAACAGGACAGGTGGACTATGGCTACACCTTC. Its translation is CASSLTGQVDYGYTF. The chain recombines TRBV5-1 with TRBJ1-2; 7 nucleotides line up with TRBD1. Germline V gene data show CDR1 as SGHRS and CDR2 as YFSETQ. J lost 3 bases, V lost 2 bases, and 7 bases had no gene match. CDR3 length: 15 amino acids. Using reference TRBV5-1 and TRBJ1-2 for the parts outside the CDR3, the full variable domain is KAGVTQTPRYLIKTRGQQVTLSCSPISGHRSVSWYQQTPGQGLQFLFEYFSETQRNKGNFPGRFSGRQFSNSRSEMNVSTLELGDSALYLCASSLTGQVDYGYTFGSGTRLTVV.

CDR3 in amino acids: CASSWGQGLGYEQYF. In DNA, the CDR3 is TGTGCCAGCAGTTGGGGACAGGGACTGGGTTACGAGCAGTACTTC. J is TRBJ2-5 and V is TRBV12-3 or TRBV12-4; 9 bases fit TRBD1. The J call may be wrong; the DNA end is better matched by TRBJ2-7. The CDR3 covers 15 residues.

The chain uses TRBV7-2 and TRBJ2-6; D perhaps matches TRBD1 (5 bases). There are 16 residues in the CDR3. In germline, CDR1 is SGHTA, CDR2 FQGNSA. Trimming removed 5 bases from V and 4 bases from J, with 15 bases in between. CDR3 loop: CASSPTGSGGANVLTF. In DNA form, the CDR3 reads TGTGCCAGCAGCCCTACAGGTTCAGGAGGGGCCAACGTCCTGACTTTC.

The V gene is TRBV12-3 or TRBV12-4, the J gene TRBJ1-5; no clear D gene. Deletions cut 1 base from V and 3 bases from J, with 7 bases between. This CDR3 is 14 amino acids long. CDR3 protein: CASSLGEYNQPQHF. CDR3 nucleotides: TGTGCCAGCAGTTTAGGGGAGTACAATCAGCCCCAGCATTTT.

This clonotype has just a few counts. This chain uses TRBV27 with TRBJ2-7, with 12 positions matching TRBD2. CDR3 length equals 16 residues. The V segment lost 4 bases and the J segment 5 bases; nucleotides outside the gene matches: 9. CDR1 is MNHEY, CDR2 SMNVEV, per germline (reference sequence). As DNA, the CDR3 is TGTGCCAGCAGTTCAGTCAGGACTAGCGGGACTCACGAGCAGTACTTC. Its protein product is CASSSVRTSGTHEQYF.

This clonotype has only a few counts. The chain carries TRBV4-2 and TRBJ2-3; D not resolved. Germline CDR1 reads LGHNA; CDR2 reads YNFKEQ. The CDR3 covers 14 residues. Trimming took 0 bases from V and 0 from J, leaving 4 bases between them. Here the CDR3 DNA reads TGTGCCAGCAGCCAAGATACTAGCACAGATACGCAGTATTTT. It encodes CASSQDTSTDTQYF.

This clonotype has just a few counts. This chain connects TRBV12-3 or TRBV12-4 to TRBJ2-7; D gene uncertain. The V end lost 6 bases, the J end lost 10 bases, and 19 bases lay between the germline ends. There are 13 residues in the CDR3. As DNA, the CDR3 is TGTGCCAGCAGCTCGACGCGGAGAGCTACCCAGTACTTC. It yields the protein CASSSTRRATQYF.

The rearrangement uses TRBV7-9 and TRBJ1-1, with 7 bases identical to TRBD1. The length of the CDR3 is 13 residues. Germline CDR1 reads SEHNR; CDR2 reads FQNEAQ (reference sequence). V lost 5 bases, J lost 6 bases, and 6 bases stayed unmatched. The CDR3 DNA is TGTGCCAGCAGCCTGGACAGGATCGCTGAAGCTTTCTTT. This gives the protein CASSLDRIAEAFF.

V usage is TRBV4-2 and J usage is TRBJ2-7; TRBD2 might be the D (5 bases). The CDR3 length is 15 residues. Germline V gene data show CDR1 as LGHNA and CDR2 as YNFKEQ. The germline V and J ends were trimmed by 0 bases and 0 bases, with 9 bases remaining between them. Here the CDR3 DNA reads TGTGCCAGCAGCCAAGAGAGGAGGACCTCCTACGAGCAGTACTTC. It is translated as CASSQERRTSYEQYF.

This clonotype was picked up a small number of times. Germline is not matched at one junction end, which may reflect a read error. V is TRBV5-6 and J is TRBJ2-5, with a tentative D call TRBD2 (5 bases). Germline loops: CDR1 SGHDT, CDR2 YYEEEE. The CDR3 has 14 residues. The CDR3 is CASSPSLGRETQYF. The CDR3 DNA reads TGCGCCAGCAGCCCTTCACTAGGGAGAGAGACCCAGTACTTC.

The chain has TRBV2 and TRBJ1-4; no definite D call. This CDR3 region has 14 residues. CDR1 SNHLY and CDR2 FYNNEI come from the germline V gene. The V end lost 7 bases, the J end lost 12 bases, and 21 bases lay between the germline ends. The CDR3 DNA reads TGTGCCAGCACCCCCAGGACCGCTGCCGGGGAACTGTTTTTT. It translates to CASTPRTAAGELFF.

This clonotype occurred a few times. The chain uses TRBV20-1 and TRBJ2-1; D gene uncertain. Trimming shortened V by 3 bases and J by 4 bases, and 10 bases separated the two germline ends. Germline V gene lookup returns CDR1 DFQATT and CDR2 SNEGSKA (reference sequence). The length of the CDR3 is 13 residues. The chain's CDR3 is CSARASGYNEQFF. In DNA, the CDR3 is TGCAGTGCTAGGGCTAGTGGGTACAATGAGCAGTTCTTC.

This clonotype was seen a few times. The chain uses TRBV12-3 or TRBV12-4 and TRBJ2-5, with TRBD1 matching over 8 bases. Unmatched junction bases numbered 7, after V lost 6 bases and J lost 4 bases. This CDR3 spans 14 amino acids. The DNA for the CDR3 is TGTGCCAGCAGACCCTCAGGGGGCCCAGAGACCCAGTACTTC. It encodes CASRPSGGPETQYF.

This clonotype was recorded a few times. The chain joins TRBV7-2 to TRBJ2-1, with D perhaps TRBD2 (7 bases). V was trimmed by 5 bases and J by 6 bases, leaving 23 bases between them. The CDR3 spans 17 residues. CDR1 and CDR2 from the germline V gene are SGHTA and FQGNSA. The CDR3 DNA follows: TGTGCCAGCAGCCCAATGGCGGGGGAGGGGGGTAGCAATGAGCAGTTCTTC. Amino acid sequence: CASSPMAGEGGSNEQFF.

This clonotype was counted a single time. This rearrangement joins TRBV4-2 to TRBJ1-1; D gene unclear. This CDR3 is built from 15 residues. V dropped 3 bases and J dropped 1 base, with 12 bases sitting between them. CDR1 and CDR2 from the germline V gene are LGHNA and YNFKEQ. The CDR3 DNA reads as TGTGCCAGCAGCCATGCAGAGTTACAGAACACTGAAGCTTTCTTT. It specifies CASSHAELQNTEAFF.

CDR3 in amino acids: CASSQDGEGDTQYF. DNA of the CDR3: TGTGCCAGCAGCCAAGACGGGGAGGGAGATACGCAGTATTTT. J is TRBJ2-3 and V is TRBV3-1; 7 bases are a match to TRBD2. This CDR3 is built from 14 residues. With V trimmed by 0 bases and J by 5 bases, 2 bases remained unmatched. Germline loops: CDR1 LGHDT, CDR2 YNNKEL (reference sequence).